A single sample is the source of the 32 T cell receptor beta chains below, sequenced in a study of blood T cell repertoires in COVID-19. Assay used: immunoSEQ multiplex PCR; TCRdb lists only in-frame clones, some missing. The table has approximately 150,000 clones, under 95% seen once; the top ten hold about 5%. The sample consisted of peripheral blood. The receptors come from a man aged 18 to 30 with COVID-19, enrolled during active disease.

The chain couples TRBV12-3 or TRBV12-4 to TRBJ1-2; TRBD1 matches 7 bases. The V gene end was trimmed by 5 bases and the J gene end by 6 bases; junction bases not matched to a gene: 6. CDR3 length equals 13 residues. For the CDR3, the DNA is TGTGCCAGCAGTCATTTCACAGGGGATGGCTACACCTTC. Its protein is CASSHFTGDGYTF.

The rearrangement joins TRBV30 to TRBJ2-2, with TRBD2 as a possible D gene (6 bases). Germline loops: CDR1 GTSNPN, CDR2 SVGIG (reference sequence). The length of the CDR3 is 15 residues. V was trimmed by 8 bases and J by 6 bases, leaving 22 bases between them. The CDR3 region is CALDSGVGSAGELFF. Written as DNA, the CDR3 is TGTGCCCTCGACTCGGGAGTAGGATCAGCCGGGGAGCTGTTTTTT.

V and J are TRBV6-6 and TRBJ2-7; 8 bases are a match to TRBD1. With V trimmed by 4 bases and J by 0 bases, 2 bases remained unmatched. Germline CDR1 MNHNY, CDR2 SVGAGI (reference sequence). CDR3 length: 14 amino acids. The DNA for the CDR3 is TGTGCCAGCAGTTTGGGACAGGACTCCTACGAGCAGTACTTC. This encodes CASSLGQDSYEQYF.

The CDR3 spells CASSSGGAGEAFF. CDR3 bases: TGTGCCAGCAGTTCCGGGGGGGCAGGTGAAGCTTTCTTT. This sequence joins TRBV6-2 or TRBV6-3 and TRBJ1-1; tentatively, D is TRBD1 (6 bases). V was shortened by 4 bases and J by 7 bases, with 13 bases between the two germline ends. Germline CDR1 is MNHEY and CDR2 is SVGEGT. This CDR3 contains 13 residues.

With regard to this clone: One junction end disagrees with the germline gene, perhaps due to a read error. CDR3 sequence (DNA): TGTGCCAGCGGGACTGGTGCAACTAATGAAAAACTGCTTTTT. Protein sequence: CASGTGATNEKLLF. The rearrangement joins TRBV5-4 to TRBJ1-4, with a weak D call TRBD1 (5 bases). The CDR3 is 14 amino acids. CDR1 and CDR2 from the germline V gene are SGHNT and YYREEE (reference sequence).

The rearrangement links TRBV5-1 to TRBJ1-2; the D gene is possibly TRBD1 (5 bases). The length of the CDR3 is 13 residues. CDR1 is SGHRS and CDR2 is YFSETQ in the germline V gene. V was pared by 1 base and J by 2 bases, with 6 bases between. The CDR3 nucleotides are TGCGCCAGCAGCTTGAGACAGAACTATGGCTACACCTTC. This translates into CASSLRQNYGYTF.

The chain uses TRBV7-2 and TRBJ2-7; a possible D gene is TRBD2 (5 bases). Germline V CDR1 and CDR2: SGHTA, FQGNSA. This CDR3 spans 14 amino acids. V was trimmed by 1 base and J by 5 bases, leaving 12 bases between them. The CDR3 protein is CASSLEWSGDEQYF. In DNA, the CDR3 is TGTGCCAGCAGCTTAGAATGGAGCGGTGACGAGCAGTACTTC.

V usage is TRBV4-1 and J usage is TRBJ2-2, with a possible D match to TRBD2 (5 bases). The CDR3 loop spans 12 amino acids. Germline V gives CDR1 MGHRA, CDR2 YSYEKL. V was clipped by 4 bases and J by 8 bases, with 8 bases between them. CDR3 coding DNA: TGCGCCAGCAGCCTTCGGGGTGGGGAGCTGTTTTTT. Translating gives CASSLRGGELFF.

V gene TRBV10-3 combines with J gene TRBJ2-2; TRBD2 aligns across 7 bases. The J segment lost 0 bases and the V segment lost 3 bases, leaving 7 bases of the junction unmatched. The CDR3 totals 17 residues. CDR1 is ENHRY and CDR2 is SYGVKD in the germline V gene. The CDR3 protein is CAISDRGLAANTGELFF. The CDR3 nucleotides are TGTGCCATCAGTGATAGAGGGCTAGCGGCGAACACCGGGGAGCTGTTTTTT.

V gene TRBV6-2 or TRBV6-3 combines with J gene TRBJ1-1, with TRBD1 matching 9 bases. The CDR3 length is 17 residues. Germline assignment: CDR1 MNHEY and CDR2 SVGEGT. V shed 5 bases and J 1 base; nucleotides not matched to a gene: 11. This CDR3 is CASSDLWDREGNTEAFF. CDR3 bases: TGTGCCAGCAGTGACCTCTGGGACAGGGAGGGGAACACTGAAGCTTTCTTT.

CDR3 loop: CASSQGEGTLSYEQYF. CDR3 DNA: TGCGCCAGCAGCCAAGGAGAGGGGACACTCTCCTACGAGCAGTACTTC. The chain combines TRBV4-3 with TRBJ2-7; tentatively, D is TRBD1 (6 bases). Germline V lookup: CDR1 LGHNA, CDR2 YSLEER. Trimming cost V 1 base and J 0 bases, with 13 bases left between them. The length of the CDR3 is 16 residues.

This clone came up once. The chain employs TRBV5-6 and TRBJ1-2; 9 positions match TRBD1. The trim removed 2 bases at V and 6 bases at J, leaving 5 bases unmatched. The CDR3 spans 14 residues. Germline CDR1 SGHDT, CDR2 YYEEEE. The DNA of the CDR3 is TGTGCCAGCAGCTTTCGGGACAGGGATGATGGCTACACCTTC. Translating it yields CASSFRDRDDGYTF.

This chain uses TRBV5-1 with TRBJ2-2; D not certain. V was shortened by 0 bases and J by 4 bases, with 10 bases between the two germline ends. Germline lookup yields CDR1 SGHRS and CDR2 YFSETQ. The CDR3 is made up of 15 amino acids. CDR3: CASSLGPHVTGELFF. The CDR3 bases are TGCGCCAGCAGCTTGGGGCCCCATGTCACCGGGGAGCTGTTTTTT.

The J gene is TRBJ2-1, the V gene TRBV4-1, with D possibly TRBD1 on 6 matching bases. CDR1 is MGHRA and CDR2 is YSYEKL in the germline V gene. The CDR3 is 14 residues long. With 0 bases removed from V and 14 bases from J, the gap between germline ends came to 17 bases. CDR3 loop: CASSQDPKYRVEFF. The CDR3 DNA reads as TGCGCCAGCAGCCAAGACCCCAAATACAGGGTAGAGTTCTTC.

The J gene is TRBJ1-5, the V gene TRBV6-1, with D perhaps TRBD1 (6 bases). Germline-derived CDR1 and CDR2 are MNHNS and SASEGT. The germline V and J ends were trimmed by 4 bases and 5 bases, with 18 bases remaining between them. This CDR3 comprises 16 residues. CDR3 sequence (DNA): TGTGCCAGCAGTGCCCTACTTCAGACAGGCGATCAGCCCCAGCATTTT. Amino acids: CASSALLQTGDQPQHF.

This sequence joins TRBV6-2 or TRBV6-3 and TRBJ2-7, with D possibly matching TRBD1 (6 bases). This CDR3 region has 15 residues. Germline CDR1 MNHEY, CDR2 SVGEGT. The V and J ends lost 4 bases and 2 bases respectively, with 15 bases between them. The CDR3 sequence is CASSFRSGVPYEQYF. The CDR3 DNA reads TGTGCCAGCAGTTTTCGGTCAGGGGTCCCCTACGAGCAGTACTTC.

This rearrangement joins TRBV25-1 to TRBJ1-3; D may be TRBD1 (6 bases). Germline CDR1 reads MGHDK; CDR2 reads SYGVNS. Trimming took off 1 base at V and 6 bases at J, with 13 bases between the two ends. CDR3 size: 15 residues. This chain's CDR3 is CASSEWGGLENTIYF. The CDR3 DNA is TGTGCCAGCAGTGAATGGGGGGGGCTAGAAAACACCATATATTTT.

This chain connects TRBV19 to TRBJ2-7; 8 nucleotides line up with TRBD1. V shed 6 bases and J 3 bases; nucleotides not matched to a gene: 7. CDR1 and CDR2 (germline): LNHDA, SQIVND (reference sequence). This CDR3 contains 14 residues. Here the CDR3 DNA reads TGTGCCAGTAGCGATCTCGGACAGGGCTACGAGCAGTACTTC. Its translation is CASSDLGQGYEQYF.

J is TRBJ2-3 and V is TRBV7-2, with 7 bases lining up with TRBD2. The CDR3 sequence is 15 residues long. Unmatched junction bases numbered 11, after V lost 5 bases and J lost 6 bases. Germline V gene lookup returns CDR1 SGHTA and CDR2 FQGNSA. The CDR3 DNA follows: TGTGCCAGCAGCCCAGACGGGACTAACCAGGATACGCAGTATTTT. Its translation: CASSPDGTNQDTQYF.

The chain couples TRBV9 to TRBJ2-3, with a tentative D call TRBD2 (6 bases). Germline values: CDR1 SGDLS, CDR2 YYNGEE. Between the trimmed V and J ends, which lost 4 bases and 2 bases, there was a span of 14 bases. The CDR3 is made up of 15 amino acids. CDR3 nucleotide sequence: TGTGCCAGCAGCAATAGCGGATTTCACACAGATACGCAGTATTTT. Translating gives CASSNSGFHTDTQYF.

V and J are TRBV9 and TRBJ2-3, with 7 positions matching TRBD2. The CDR3 length is 16 residues. V lost 0 bases and J lost 2; bases outside the gene matches: 6. In germline, CDR1 is SGDLS, CDR2 YYNGEE. The CDR3 DNA reads TGTGCCAGCAGCGTAGCGACTAGCCAAAACACAGATACGCAGTATTTT. This encodes CASSVATSQNTDTQYF.

The chain has TRBV2 and TRBJ1-3; D call uncertain. Germline CDR1 SNHLY, CDR2 FYNNEI. The CDR3 is 14 amino acids. The V and J ends lost 1 base and 0 bases respectively, with 4 bases between them. CDR3 in amino acids: CASSEGSSGNTIYF. The CDR3 DNA follows: TGTGCCAGCAGTGAAGGGAGCTCTGGAAACACCATATATTTT. The whole variable domain, filled in from reference TRBV2 and TRBJ1-3, reads EPEVTQTPSHQVTQMGQEVILRCVPISNHLYFYWYRQILGQKVEFLVSFYNNEISEKSEIFDDQFSVERPDGSNFTLKIRSTKLEDSAMYFCASSEGSSGNTIYFGEGSWLTVV.

The chain employs TRBV29-1 and TRBJ2-7, with TRBD1 matching 7 bases. The CDR3 contains 11 residues. With V trimmed by 6 bases and J by 6 bases, 5 bases remained unmatched. CDR1 and CDR2 (germline): SQVTM, ANQGSEA. The CDR3 DNA reads TGCAGCGTCGCCGACAGGGCCGAGCAGTACTTC. Translating it yields CSVADRAEQYF.

This clone was recorded once. The chain's CDR3 is CASSFSGGRSYNEQFF. The CDR3 nucleotides are TGCGCCAGCAGCTTTAGCGGGGGCAGGTCCTACAATGAGCAGTTCTTC. The chain couples TRBV5-1 to TRBJ2-1; 9 positions match TRBD2. J gave up 1 base and V 2 bases, and 4 bases lay outside the gene matches. This CDR3 has 16 residues. Germline V gives CDR1 SGHRS, CDR2 YFSETQ.

The chain links TRBV7-2 to TRBJ1-5, with 7 bases matching TRBD1. V was pared by 7 bases and J by 0 bases, with 6 bases of the junction left unmatched. Germline CDR1 reads SGHTA; CDR2 reads FQGNSA. The CDR3 has 15 amino acids. CDR3 nucleotide sequence: TGTGCCAGCACCTCAGGGGGAGTTAGCAATCAGCCCCAGCATTTT. Protein product: CASTSGGVSNQPQHF.

As for this clone: One end of the junction is discordant with germline, which a read error may explain. CDR3 region: CASREWPWGQSTDTQYF. CDR3 DNA sequence: TGCGCCAGCAGGGAGTGGCCCTGGGGGCAGAGCACAGATACGCAGTATTTT. This chain joins TRBV10-1 and TRBJ2-3, with D possibly matching TRBD1 (6 bases). The CDR3 covers 17 residues. Germline V lookup: CDR1 WNHNN, CDR2 SYGVQD (reference sequence).

This clone occurred a few times. The CDR3 loop reads CASSVASGSGETQYF. The CDR3 region has the DNA TGTGCCAGCAGCGTAGCTAGCGGGAGTGGGGAGACCCAGTACTTC. This chain joins TRBV9 and TRBJ2-5; 10 bases match TRBD2. The germline CDR1 and CDR2 sequences are SGDLS and YYNGEE. Unmatched junction bases numbered 4, after V lost 0 bases and J lost 5 bases. This CDR3 region has 15 residues.

The CDR3 DNA reads TGCGCCAGCAGCACAAGCGGAACCTCCTACAATGAGCAGTTCTTC. Amino acids: CASSTSGTSYNEQFF. V usage is TRBV5-1 and J usage is TRBJ2-1, with D possibly matching TRBD2 (5 bases). V gave up 4 bases and J gave up 0 bases, with 11 bases separating them. The CDR3 loop spans 15 amino acids. Germline CDR1 and CDR2: SGHRS and YFSETQ.

As regards this clone: Other DNA sequences within the sample encode an identical CDR3. The gene calls are TRBV9 and TRBJ2-2; D gene uncertain. This CDR3 has 14 residues. V gave up 2 bases and J gave up 1 base, with 6 bases separating them. CDR1 SGDLS and CDR2 YYNGEE come from the germline V gene. The CDR3 is CASSVGLNTGELFF. The CDR3 DNA reads TGTGCCAGCAGCGTCGGTCTGAACACCGGGGAGCTGTTTTTT.

The gene calls are TRBV7-9 and TRBJ1-4; no reliable D call. Germline-derived CDR1 and CDR2 are SEHNR and FQNEAQ (reference sequence). The CDR3 is 15 amino acids. Trimming shortened V by 1 base and J by 5 bases, and 11 bases separated the two germline ends. CDR3: CASSLGPGGNEKLFF. As DNA, the CDR3 is TGTGCCAGCAGCTTAGGACCGGGCGGGAATGAAAAACTGTTTTTT.

The J gene is TRBJ2-2, the V gene TRBV30; the D gene is possibly TRBD2 (7 bases). The germline V gene has CDR1 GTSNPN and CDR2 SVGIG (reference sequence). The CDR3 loop spans 16 amino acids. Trimming took 3 bases from V and 1 from J, leaving 15 bases between them. CDR3: CAWSGGGGVNTGELFF. The CDR3 DNA reads TGTGCCTGGAGCGGAGGGGGAGGGGTGAACACCGGGGAGCTGTTTTTT.

The chain carries TRBV6-5 and TRBJ2-7; TRBD2 might be the D (6 bases). V gave up 11 bases and J gave up 0 bases, with 20 bases separating them. Germline assignment: CDR1 MNHEY and CDR2 SVGAGI. The CDR3 covers 15 residues. The CDR3 DNA follows: TGTGCCTCCTCCTCGGGGCCCGGGGGCTCCTACGAGCAGTACTTC. Protein product: CASSSGPGGSYEQYF.